This record looks at one TCR beta chain sequence and its context. This specimen belongs to a study of blood T cell repertoires in COVID-19. The table came from immunoSEQ multiplex PCR; TCRdb's copy has only in-frame clones and leaves some out. Among roughly 240,000 clones listed, 70% to 90% were seen once. This CDR3 region has 14 residues. The germline V gene has CDR1 MNHEY and CDR2 SMNVEV (reference sequence). V was shortened by 6 bases and J by 1 base, with 13 bases between the two germline ends. J is TRBJ2-7 and V is TRBV27, with D maybe TRBD1 (5 bases). The sample was PBMCs or T cells enriched from blood (not recorded which). This receptor was obtained from a woman aged 50 to 65 with acute COVID-19. CDR3 DNA: TGTGCCAGCAGAAAACAGGTTACGTCCTACGAGCAGTACTTC. Translating it yields CASRKQVTSYEQYF.